Listed here is a single TCR beta chain. Clones were sequenced by immunoSEQ multiplex PCR, and TCRdb holds only the in-frame ones, with some missing. The profile shows around 100,000 clones, about 90% of them singletons. The source of the sample is a study of blood T cell repertoires in COVID-19. Study at large: Acute and convalescent COVID-19 specimens originated in the United States, Italy and Spain.

Germline values: CDR1 LNHDA, CDR2 SQIVND (reference sequence). The CDR3 has 21 residues. The ends lost 1 base at V and 5 bases at J; junction bases unmatched: 20. The origin of this receptor is a human donor in a cohort sampled during active COVID-19. Sequences were obtained from peripheral blood. The rearrangement joins TRBV19 to TRBJ2-5, with 12 bases fitting TRBD2. The CDR3 here is CASSIAGGSASGGAGWETQYF. CDR3 coding DNA: TGTGCCAGTAGTATAGCCGGTGGGTCGGCTAGCGGGGGGGCCGGTTGGGAGACCCAGTACTTC.